The next 20 T cell receptor beta chains were all read from a single sample in a study of blood T cell repertoires in COVID-19. The data were produced by immunoSEQ multiplex PCR, yet TCRdb's version contains in-frame clones alone and is incomplete. The repertoire holds about 390,000 clones, with around 87% as singletons. Specimen: peripheral blood. The receptors shown here come from a woman in her sixties or seventies with COVID-19, enrolled during active disease.

V usage is TRBV5-6 and J usage is TRBJ2-7; D is unclear. The CDR3 spans 13 residues. Germline values: CDR1 SGHDT, CDR2 YYEEEE. Trimming removed 2 bases from V and 4 bases from J, with 10 bases in between. The CDR3 DNA sequence: TGTGCCAGCAGCTTTCGCTTCAGTTACGAGCAGTACTTC. Amino acids: CASSFRFSYEQYF.

V usage is TRBV7-5 and J usage is TRBJ1-6; the table names TRBD1, a call not compared with the DNA. TRBV7-5 is marked as a pseudogene. The CDR3 loop spans 13 amino acids. CDR3 in DNA: TGTGTCAGACCCCAGGATTATAATTCACCCCTCCACTTT. Its protein product is CVRPQDYNSPLHF.

This sequence joins TRBV4-1 and TRBJ1-1; 9 nucleotides match TRBD1. The CDR3 length is 16 residues. CDR1 is MGHRA and CDR2 is YSYEKL in the germline V gene. V lost 0 bases, J lost 10 bases, and 12 bases stayed unmatched. The CDR3 loop is CASSQDGTGSGFGAFF. The DNA of the CDR3 is TGCGCCAGCAGCCAAGACGGGACAGGGAGTGGTTTCGGAGCTTTCTTT.

This sequence joins TRBV4-1 and TRBJ1-6; 9 bases map to TRBD1. V lost 1 base to trimming and J lost 14 bases; unmatched junction nucleotides: 9. Germline-derived CDR1 and CDR2 are MGHRA and YSYEKL. This CDR3 has 15 amino acids. The CDR3 region is CASSQGGQGRWALHF. Here the CDR3 DNA reads TGCGCCAGCAGCCAAGGGGGACAGGGTCGGTGGGCCCTCCACTTT.

The chain is built from TRBV11-2 and TRBJ1-1; D may be TRBD1 (5 bases). V was clipped by 9 bases and J by 0 bases, with 11 bases between them. The CDR3 contains 13 residues. The germline gives CDR1 SGHAT, CDR2 FQNNGV. Here the CDR3 reads CASSGGMNTEAFF. The CDR3 nucleotides read TGTGCCAGTTCCGGGGGAATGAACACTGAAGCTTTCTTT. The whole variable domain, remainder taken from reference TRBV11-2 and TRBJ1-1, is EAGVAQSPRYKIIEKRQSVAFWCNPISGHATLYWYQQILGQGPKLLIQFQNNGVVDDSQLPKDRFSAERLKGVDSTLKIQPAKLEDSAVYLCASSGGMNTEAFFGQGTRLTVV.

The gene calls are TRBV6-6 and TRBJ1-5, with a weak D call TRBD1 (5 bases). CDR3 size: 14 residues. In germline, CDR1 is MNHNY, CDR2 SVGAGI (reference sequence). The V end was cut by 7 bases, the J end by 3 bases, with 13 bases between. CDR3 DNA: TGTGCCAGCACCAAGGGAGGGACCAATCAGCCCCAGCATTTT. It codes for CASTKGGTNQPQHF.

The count of this clone is one. The chain carries TRBV5-1 and TRBJ1-2, with D maybe TRBD1 (5 bases). The germline V gene has CDR1 SGHRS and CDR2 YFSETQ. The CDR3 runs 15 residues. Deletions cut 1 base from V and 2 bases from J, with 12 bases between. CDR3 DNA sequence: TGCGCCAGCAGCTTGAAGGGGTCTCTGAACTATGGCTACACCTTC. Encoded protein: CASSLKGSLNYGYTF.

The J gene is TRBJ2-7, the V gene TRBV4-2; a weak D match, TRBD2 (5 bases). The J call is in doubt because the DNA end fits TRBJ2-5 better. CDR1 is LGHNA, CDR2 YNFKEQ, per germline. The CDR3 totals 13 residues. CDR3 sequence: CASSRRLRETQYF. The CDR3 DNA sequence: TGTGCCAGCAGCCGGAGGTTGCGGGAGACCCAGTACTTC.

The chain employs TRBV27 and TRBJ2-7, with TRBD1 identical over 7 bases. Trimming removed 5 bases from V and 0 bases from J; junction bases left unmatched: 7. The CDR3 extends over 15 amino acids. Looked up from germline, CDR1 is MNHEY and CDR2 is SMNVEV (reference sequence). The CDR3 region has the DNA TGTGCCAGCAGTGGATTCGGGACAGTCTCCTACGAGCAGTACTTC. Protein product: CASSGFGTVSYEQYF.

The V call is TRBV15, the J call TRBJ1-1; weak D call: TRBD1 (5 bases). Germline V gives CDR1 LNHNV, CDR2 YYDKDF (reference sequence). The CDR3 extends over 18 amino acids. V was shortened by 0 bases and J by 7 bases, with 24 bases between the two germline ends. CDR3 nucleotides: TGTGCCACCAGCAGAGATCGTGTCGGACAAGGTAGGGTGGGTGAAGCTTTCTTT. Translation gives CATSRDRVGQGRVGEAFF.

The chain couples TRBV23-1 to TRBJ2-6; unclear D gene. TRBV23-1 is filed as an ORF, its function uncertain. Between the trimmed V and J ends, which lost 1 base and 0 bases, there was a span of 19 bases. This CDR3 has 20 amino acids. The chain's CDR3 is CASSQFVLSQFHSGANVLTF. In nucleotides, the CDR3 is TGCGCCAGCAGTCAATTTGTTTTGTCGCAGTTCCACTCTGGGGCCAACGTCCTGACTTTC.

The rearrangement links TRBV7-2 to TRBJ1-5, with 7 positions matching TRBD1. With 4 bases clipped from V and 6 bases from J, the junction kept 6 bases outside the gene matches. The CDR3 has 14 residues. Germline V CDR1 and CDR2: SGHTA, FQGNSA. The CDR3 is CASSYQGVGQPQHF. The CDR3 DNA reads as TGTGCCAGCAGCTACCAGGGGGTTGGTCAGCCCCAGCATTTT.

The rearrangement links TRBV5-6 to TRBJ1-5; 9 nucleotides line up with TRBD1. V lost 4 bases and J lost 2; bases outside the gene matches: 7. CDR1 and CDR2 from the germline V gene are SGHDT and YYEEEE. This CDR3 spans 16 amino acids. CDR3 residues: CASSTEQGARNQPQHF. As DNA, the CDR3 is TGTGCCAGCAGCACGGAACAGGGGGCGCGCAATCAGCCCCAGCATTTT.

The chain joins TRBV14 to TRBJ2-7; D gene ambiguous. The ends were cut back, 1 base at V and 3 bases at J, with 7 bases in the middle. This CDR3 comprises 13 residues. Germline V gives CDR1 SGHDN, CDR2 FVKESK. The CDR3 nucleotides read TGTGCCAGCAGCCAAGTCACTGGCTACGAGCAGTACTTC. Encoded protein: CASSQVTGYEQYF.

This sequence joins TRBV5-1 and TRBJ2-3; TRBD1 matches 8 bases. V trimming: 0 bases; J trimming: 1 base; junction bases outside the gene matches: 7. Germline CDR1 reads SGHRS; CDR2 reads YFSETQ. The CDR3 sequence is 17 residues long. The CDR3 reads CASSLAARGLGTDTQYF. The CDR3 DNA sequence: TGCGCCAGCAGCTTGGCCGCCAGGGGGCTAGGCACAGATACGCAGTATTTT.

The chain carries TRBV11-1 and TRBJ2-1, with D perhaps matching TRBD2 (5 bases). Trimming shortened V by 5 bases and J by 3 bases, and 11 bases separated the two germline ends. The length of the CDR3 is 14 residues. The germline V gene encodes CDR1 SGHAT and CDR2 FQDESV (reference sequence). The CDR3 DNA reads as TGTGCCAGCAGCGCGGGTCAGAGCTACAATGAGCAGTTCTTC. Residues: CASSAGQSYNEQFF.

V usage is TRBV6-5 and J usage is TRBJ1-2; 12 bases are shared with TRBD1. The CDR3 runs to 15 residues. Germline trimming cut 7 bases from V and 6 bases from J; bases unmatched to any gene: 9. Germline CDR1 MNHEY, CDR2 SVGAGI. CDR3 loop: CASTHGTGGTDGYTF. CDR3 in DNA: TGTGCCAGCACCCACGGGACAGGGGGCACGGATGGCTACACCTTC.

This CDR3 reads CASSSPPGGAHQPQHF. The CDR3 region has the DNA TGTGCCAGTAGTAGCCCGCCGGGAGGGGCCCACCAGCCCCAGCATTTT. The genes are TRBV19 and TRBJ1-5, with D perhaps matching TRBD1 (5 bases). The germline V and J ends were trimmed by 4 bases and 7 bases, with 20 bases remaining between them. From germline, CDR1 is LNHDA and CDR2 SQIVND (reference sequence). This CDR3 comprises 16 residues.

This chain joins TRBV11-2 and TRBJ1-1; D is possibly TRBD1 (5 bases). Trimming pared 3 bases from V and 0 bases from J, leaving 8 bases between. Looked up from germline, CDR1 is SGHAT and CDR2 is FQNNGV. The CDR3 has 14 amino acids. The CDR3 sequence: CASSLNRMNTEAFF. CDR3 nucleotides: TGTGCCAGCAGCTTGAACAGGATGAACACTGAAGCTTTCTTT.

The J gene is TRBJ2-7, the V gene TRBV5-1; D not resolved. This CDR3 is built from 15 residues. Germline V gene sequence: CDR1 SGHRS, CDR2 YFSETQ. Trimming took off 0 bases at V and 1 base at J, with 11 bases between the two ends. CDR3 protein: CASSLVWQDSYEQYF. DNA of the CDR3: TGCGCCAGCAGCTTGGTATGGCAGGATTCCTACGAGCAGTACTTC.